This is a list of T cell receptor beta chains from one sample in a study of blood T cell repertoires in COVID-19. The data were produced by immunoSEQ multiplex PCR, yet TCRdb's version contains in-frame clones alone and is incomplete. The sample carries about 110,000 clones, 75% to 85% recorded once. Sequenced: peripheral blood. The receptors were sampled from a woman older than 75 with active or convalescent COVID-19. The CDR3 runs from the conserved cysteine through the conserved F or W. The order of the fields is D gene, V gene, clone size, J gene, CDR3 DNA, CDR3 protein. D genes are given only for firm matches. The listing skips clone size in some rows; elsewhere it reads once, few, many or a size class.

D gene: TRBD1; V gene: TRBV5-1; clone size: NA; J gene: TRBJ2-3; CDR3 DNA: TGCGCCAGCAGCCGAGGGACAGGAGGCACAGATACGCAGTATTTT; CDR3 protein: CASSRGTGGTDTQYF
D gene: NA; V gene: TRBV19; clone size: NA; J gene: TRBJ2-1; CDR3 DNA: TGTGCCAGTAGTATAGTCTCCGGGGGACCCTACAATGAGCAGTTCTTC; CDR3 protein: CASSIVSGGPYNEQFF
D gene: NA; V gene: TRBV19; clone size: NA; J gene: TRBJ2-2; CDR3 DNA: TGTGCCAGTAGTATAGGGCAGGGGTTAATCGGGGAGCTGTTTTTT; CDR3 protein: CASSIGQGLIGELFF
D gene: TRBD1; V gene: TRBV6-5; clone size: NA; J gene: TRBJ2-1; CDR3 DNA: TGTGCCAGCAGCTCAGGGGGTGAGCAGTTCTTC; CDR3 protein: CASSSGGEQFF
D gene: TRBD2; V gene: TRBV6-6; clone size: many; J gene: TRBJ2-7; CDR3 DNA: TGTGCCAGCTCTTATGGCAGTAGCGGGAGGCTGTCCGAGCAGTACTTC; CDR3 protein: CASSYGSSGRLSEQYF
D gene: NA; V gene: TRBV6-1; clone size: NA; J gene: TRBJ2-5; CDR3 DNA: TGTGCCAGCAGTGACCCCATGACCCAGTACTTC; CDR3 protein: CASSDPMTQYF
D gene: NA; V gene: TRBV7-3; clone size: NA; J gene: TRBJ2-3; CDR3 DNA: TGTGCCAGCAGAAAGACTAGAAGCACAGATACGCAGTATTTT; CDR3 protein: CASRKTRSTDTQYF
D gene: NA; V gene: TRBV19; clone size: NA; J gene: TRBJ2-7; CDR3 DNA: TGTGCCAGTAGTGGGGCACCATCCTACGAGCAGTACTTC; CDR3 protein: CASSGAPSYEQYF
D gene: NA; V gene: TRBV5-6; clone size: NA; J gene: TRBJ2-1; CDR3 DNA: TGTGCCAGCAGCTTGGAGACACAGCAGTTCTTC; CDR3 protein: CASSLETQQFF
D gene: TRBD1; V gene: TRBV6-5; clone size: NA; J gene: TRBJ1-2; CDR3 DNA: TGTGCCAGCAGTTTTCGGACAGGGGAAAGCTATGGCTACACCTTC; CDR3 protein: CASSFRTGESYGYTF
D gene: NA; V gene: TRBV6-1; clone size: once; J gene: TRBJ2-3; CDR3 DNA: TGTGCCAGCAGTGAAATCTTTTCCTCCACAGATACGCAGTATTTT; CDR3 protein: CASSEIFSSTDTQYF
D gene: TRBD2; V gene: TRBV27; clone size: NA; J gene: TRBJ2-7; CDR3 DNA: TGTGCCAGCAGTTTACAACCTAGCGGGAGTACCTACGAGCAGTACTTC; CDR3 protein: CASSLQPSGSTYEQYF
D gene: NA; V gene: TRBV28; clone size: NA; J gene: TRBJ1-5; CDR3 DNA: TGTGCCTGGGCCGTTAGCAATCAGCCCCAGCATTTT; CDR3 protein: CAWAVSNQPQHF
D gene: TRBD2; V gene: TRBV4-2; clone size: few; J gene: TRBJ2-1; CDR3 DNA: TGTGCCAGCAGCCCCCGGGGGACTAGCGGCGCCTATGAGCAGTTCTTC; CDR3 protein: CASSPRGTSGAYEQFF
D gene: TRBD2; V gene: TRBV28; clone size: NA; J gene: TRBJ2-1; CDR3 DNA: TGTGCCAGCAGTCCCTATTCTTGGACTAGCGGGAGGAGTTCCTACAATGAGCAGTTCTTC; CDR3 protein: CASSPYSWTSGRSSYNEQFF
D gene: NA; V gene: TRBV24-1; clone size: NA; J gene: TRBJ2-2; CDR3 DNA: TGTGCCACCAGTCGGGACATGCAAGGGACGGCGAGTACCGGGGAGCTGTTTTTT; CDR3 protein: CATSRDMQGTASTGELFF
D gene: TRBD2; V gene: TRBV7-9; clone size: NA; J gene: TRBJ2-7; CDR3 DNA: TGTGCCAGCAGCTTAACTAGCGGGAGTACCTACGAGCAGTACTTC; CDR3 protein: CASSLTSGSTYEQYF
D gene: TRBD2; V gene: TRBV29-1; clone size: many; J gene: TRBJ2-7; CDR3 DNA: TGCAGCGCAACCTCCGGGACTAGCGGGTACGACGAGCAGTACTTC; CDR3 protein: CSATSGTSGYDEQYF
D gene: TRBD1; V gene: TRBV2; clone size: NA; J gene: TRBJ1-2; CDR3 DNA: TGTGCCAGCGGGGGACAGGGGAAGGGCTACACCTTC; CDR3 protein: CASGGQGKGYTF
D gene: TRBD1; V gene: TRBV7-2; clone size: NA; J gene: TRBJ2-7; CDR3 DNA: TGTGCCAGCAGCTCCAGGGGGCGCCGGGAGCAGTACTTC; CDR3 protein: CASSSRGRREQYF
D gene: NA; V gene: TRBV27; clone size: NA; J gene: TRBJ1-5; CDR3 DNA: TGTGCCAGCAGTTTCGGGGTTAATCAGCCCCAGCATTTT; CDR3 protein: CASSFGVNQPQHF
D gene: NA; V gene: TRBV27; clone size: NA; J gene: TRBJ1-6; CDR3 DNA: TGTGCCAGCAGTTTACGGGAAGGCAATTCACCCCTCCACTTT; CDR3 protein: CASSLREGNSPLHF
D gene: NA; V gene: TRBV18; clone size: NA; J gene: TRBJ1-3; CDR3 DNA: TGTGCCAGCTCACCACCGTCTCTTTACTCTGGAAACACCATATATTTT; CDR3 protein: CASSPPSLYSGNTIYF
D gene: TRBD2; V gene: TRBV5-1; clone size: NA; J gene: TRBJ2-7; CDR3 DNA: TGCGCCAGCAGCTTCACTAGCGCAAAAGCCTACGAGCAGTACTTC; CDR3 protein: CASSFTSAKAYEQYF
D gene: TRBD1; V gene: TRBV7-9; clone size: NA; J gene: TRBJ2-3; CDR3 DNA: TGTGCCAGCAGCCTCGGAAATTACAGGGGGGCAGATACGCAGTATTTT; CDR3 protein: CASSLGNYRGADTQYF
D gene: NA; V gene: TRBV18; clone size: NA; J gene: TRBJ1-1; CDR3 DNA: TGTGCCAGCTCACCAGCGGATCTTAAGATGAACACTGAAGCTTTCTTT; CDR3 protein: CASSPADLKMNTEAFF
D gene: TRBD1; V gene: TRBV30; clone size: once; J gene: TRBJ1-5; CDR3 DNA: TGTGCCTGGAGTGTACAGGGGGAACAGCCCCAGCATTTT; CDR3 protein: CAWSVQGEQPQHF
D gene: TRBD2; V gene: TRBV6-5; clone size: NA; J gene: TRBJ2-7; CDR3 DNA: TGTGCCAGCAGCCCCCGTCTGGCGGGAGGGCCCGAGCAGTACTTC; CDR3 protein: CASSPRLAGGPEQYF
D gene: NA; V gene: TRBV7-8; clone size: NA; J gene: TRBJ1-1; CDR3 DNA: TGTGCCAGCAGCACCTCGCGGCTCACTGAAGCTTTCTTT; CDR3 protein: CASSTSRLTEAFF
D gene: TRBD1; V gene: TRBV3-1/TRBV3-2; clone size: NA; J gene: TRBJ2-3; CDR3 DNA: TGTGCCAGCAGCCAAGTGTGGACAGGGTTAACAGATACGCAGTATTTT; CDR3 protein: CASSQVWTGLTDTQYF
D gene: NA; V gene: TRBV6-5; clone size: NA; J gene: TRBJ2-4; CDR3 DNA: TGTGCCAGCAGTTCCTCCGGGGTCTCGGCCAAAAACATTCAGTACTTC; CDR3 protein: CASSSSGVSAKNIQYF
D gene: NA; V gene: TRBV4-1; clone size: NA; J gene: TRBJ2-3; CDR3 DNA: TGCGCCAGCAGCCAAGACACTAGCACAGATACGCAGTATTTT; CDR3 protein: CASSQDTSTDTQYF
D gene: TRBD1; V gene: TRBV7-6; clone size: NA; J gene: TRBJ2-7; CDR3 DNA: TGTGCCAGCAGCCCACAGGGGGTGGCCTACGAGCAGTACTTC; CDR3 protein: CASSPQGVAYEQYF
D gene: NA; V gene: TRBV5-1; clone size: NA; J gene: TRBJ1-6; CDR3 DNA: TGCGCCAGCAGCTTGGAGACCGGGGGGGTAAATTCACCCCTCCACTTT; CDR3 protein: CASSLETGGVNSPLHF
D gene: NA; V gene: TRBV5-1; clone size: NA; J gene: TRBJ2-2; CDR3 DNA: TGCGCCAGCAGCTTGGATCAGAACACCGGGGAGCTGTTTTTT; CDR3 protein: CASSLDQNTGELFF
D gene: NA; V gene: TRBV6-5; clone size: NA; J gene: TRBJ2-1; CDR3 DNA: TGTGCCAGCAGTCCTACAGGGTTTGAGCAGTTCTTC; CDR3 protein: CASSPTGFEQFF
D gene: TRBD2; V gene: TRBV11-2; clone size: NA; J gene: TRBJ2-5; CDR3 DNA: TGTGCCAGCAGCCCAGGCGGGACTAGGGTGGAGACCCAGTACTTC; CDR3 protein: CASSPGGTRVETQYF
D gene: NA; V gene: TRBV7-8; clone size: NA; J gene: TRBJ1-5; CDR3 DNA: TGTGCCAGCAGCTTAGGGGTTACGTTTCGAACAGCTAGCAATCAGCCCCAGCATTTT; CDR3 protein: CASSLGVTFRTASNQPQHF
D gene: NA; V gene: TRBV27; clone size: NA; J gene: TRBJ2-3; CDR3 DNA: TGTGCCAGCAGTTCATCCCTTGCGCAGTATTTT; CDR3 protein: CASSSSLAQYF
D gene: NA; V gene: TRBV2; clone size: NA; J gene: TRBJ2-3; CDR3 DNA: TGTGCCAGCAGTGTTCTATCATCTAGCACAGATACGCAGTATTTT; CDR3 protein: CASSVLSSSTDTQYF
D gene: TRBD1; V gene: TRBV28; clone size: NA; J gene: TRBJ1-1; CDR3 DNA: TGTGCCAGCAGGCCTCACAGGGGAGCGAACACTGAAGCTTTCTTT; CDR3 protein: CASRPHRGANTEAFF
D gene: NA; V gene: TRBV4-1; clone size: few; J gene: TRBJ1-4; CDR3 DNA: TGCGCCAGCAGTCTACAGGGAGTTGGTGAAAAACTGTTTTTT; CDR3 protein: CASSLQGVGEKLFF
D gene: TRBD1; V gene: TRBV7-2; clone size: NA; J gene: TRBJ1-2; CDR3 DNA: TGTGCCAGCAGCGGGACAGGAATTTATGGCTACACCTTC; CDR3 protein: CASSGTGIYGYTF
D gene: TRBD1; V gene: TRBV19; clone size: NA; J gene: TRBJ2-1; CDR3 DNA: TGTGCCAGTAGTACCTACAGGGGGCTGGACAATGAGCAGTTCTTC; CDR3 protein: CASSTYRGLDNEQFF
D gene: TRBD1; V gene: TRBV5-1; clone size: NA; J gene: TRBJ1-6; CDR3 DNA: TGCGCCAGCAGCTTGGCCGGGACAGGGAGATCACCCCTCCACTTT; CDR3 protein: CASSLAGTGRSPLHF
D gene: NA; V gene: TRBV11-2; clone size: NA; J gene: TRBJ1-2; CDR3 DNA: TGTGCCAGCAGCTTAGATCTCGGGAGCTATGGCTACACCTTC; CDR3 protein: CASSLDLGSYGYTF
D gene: NA; V gene: TRBV5-4; clone size: once; J gene: TRBJ2-7; CDR3 DNA: TGTGCCAGCAGCTTAAGGAACAACTACTACGAGCAGTACTTC; CDR3 protein: CASSLRNNYYEQYF
D gene: TRBD2; V gene: TRBV9; clone size: few; J gene: TRBJ2-1; CDR3 DNA: TGTGCCAGCAGCGGGGGCGGGCTAGCGGGAGGTCGGGAGCAGTTCTTC; CDR3 protein: CASSGGGLAGGREQFF
D gene: TRBD2; V gene: TRBV24-1; clone size: NA; J gene: TRBJ2-5; CDR3 DNA: TGTGCCACCAGTGATCCGATAGCGGGAGGGCAAGAGACCCAGTACTTC; CDR3 protein: CATSDPIAGGQETQYF
D gene: TRBD1; V gene: TRBV6-6; clone size: NA; J gene: TRBJ1-2; CDR3 DNA: TGTGCCGTCACAGGGGGCGGCGGCTACACCTTC; CDR3 protein: CAVTGGGGYTF
D gene: TRBD1; V gene: TRBV7-9; clone size: NA; J gene: TRBJ1-1; CDR3 DNA: TGTGCCAGCAGTCTACGGGGCAGGGGGATTTGGAACACTGAAGCTTTCTTT; CDR3 protein: CASSLRGRGIWNTEAFF
D gene: NA; V gene: TRBV7-3; clone size: once; J gene: TRBJ2-6; CDR3 DNA: TGTGCCAGCAGCCCCCGGGGGAGAGGGGACCCTGGGGCCAACGTCCTGACTTTC; CDR3 protein: CASSPRGRGDPGANVLTF
D gene: TRBD1; V gene: TRBV5-4; clone size: NA; J gene: TRBJ2-4; CDR3 DNA: TGTGCCAGCAGCCGGACAGGGTTAGACATTCAGTACTTC; CDR3 protein: CASSRTGLDIQYF
D gene: NA; V gene: TRBV3-1/TRBV3-2; clone size: NA; J gene: TRBJ1-1; CDR3 DNA: TGTGCCAGCAGCCCCGACCCGGGGGGGACTGAAGCTTTCTTT; CDR3 protein: CASSPDPGGTEAFF
D gene: NA; V gene: TRBV7-2; clone size: few; J gene: TRBJ1-5; CDR3 DNA: TGTGCCAGCAGCTTAGCACGGACATCCTATAGCAATCAGCCCCAGCATTTT; CDR3 protein: CASSLARTSYSNQPQHF
D gene: NA; V gene: TRBV5-8; clone size: NA; J gene: TRBJ2-2; CDR3 DNA: TGTGCCAGCAGCCGGGGACTCGACAGATCGAACACCGGGGAGCTGTTTTTT; CDR3 protein: CASSRGLDRSNTGELFF
D gene: NA; V gene: TRBV11-3; clone size: NA; J gene: TRBJ2-1; CDR3 DNA: TGTGCCAGCAGCTTAGAGGGCGGGCATATCTACAATGAGCAGTTCTTC; CDR3 protein: CASSLEGGHIYNEQFF
D gene: TRBD1; V gene: TRBV5-8; clone size: NA; J gene: TRBJ2-7; CDR3 DNA: TGTGCCAGCAGCTTGGAAGGGACAGGTACCTACGAGCAGTACTTC; CDR3 protein: CASSLEGTGTYEQYF
D gene: TRBD1; V gene: TRBV12-3/TRBV12-4; clone size: NA; J gene: TRBJ2-7; CDR3 DNA: TGTGCCAGCAGTGTGGACAGGTCCTACGAGCAGTACTTC; CDR3 protein: CASSVDRSYEQYF
D gene: TRBD1; V gene: TRBV3-1/TRBV3-2; clone size: NA; J gene: TRBJ1-3; CDR3 DNA: TGTGCCAGCAGCCATGAGACCGGGACAGTTGGAAACACCATATATTTT; CDR3 protein: CASSHETGTVGNTIYF